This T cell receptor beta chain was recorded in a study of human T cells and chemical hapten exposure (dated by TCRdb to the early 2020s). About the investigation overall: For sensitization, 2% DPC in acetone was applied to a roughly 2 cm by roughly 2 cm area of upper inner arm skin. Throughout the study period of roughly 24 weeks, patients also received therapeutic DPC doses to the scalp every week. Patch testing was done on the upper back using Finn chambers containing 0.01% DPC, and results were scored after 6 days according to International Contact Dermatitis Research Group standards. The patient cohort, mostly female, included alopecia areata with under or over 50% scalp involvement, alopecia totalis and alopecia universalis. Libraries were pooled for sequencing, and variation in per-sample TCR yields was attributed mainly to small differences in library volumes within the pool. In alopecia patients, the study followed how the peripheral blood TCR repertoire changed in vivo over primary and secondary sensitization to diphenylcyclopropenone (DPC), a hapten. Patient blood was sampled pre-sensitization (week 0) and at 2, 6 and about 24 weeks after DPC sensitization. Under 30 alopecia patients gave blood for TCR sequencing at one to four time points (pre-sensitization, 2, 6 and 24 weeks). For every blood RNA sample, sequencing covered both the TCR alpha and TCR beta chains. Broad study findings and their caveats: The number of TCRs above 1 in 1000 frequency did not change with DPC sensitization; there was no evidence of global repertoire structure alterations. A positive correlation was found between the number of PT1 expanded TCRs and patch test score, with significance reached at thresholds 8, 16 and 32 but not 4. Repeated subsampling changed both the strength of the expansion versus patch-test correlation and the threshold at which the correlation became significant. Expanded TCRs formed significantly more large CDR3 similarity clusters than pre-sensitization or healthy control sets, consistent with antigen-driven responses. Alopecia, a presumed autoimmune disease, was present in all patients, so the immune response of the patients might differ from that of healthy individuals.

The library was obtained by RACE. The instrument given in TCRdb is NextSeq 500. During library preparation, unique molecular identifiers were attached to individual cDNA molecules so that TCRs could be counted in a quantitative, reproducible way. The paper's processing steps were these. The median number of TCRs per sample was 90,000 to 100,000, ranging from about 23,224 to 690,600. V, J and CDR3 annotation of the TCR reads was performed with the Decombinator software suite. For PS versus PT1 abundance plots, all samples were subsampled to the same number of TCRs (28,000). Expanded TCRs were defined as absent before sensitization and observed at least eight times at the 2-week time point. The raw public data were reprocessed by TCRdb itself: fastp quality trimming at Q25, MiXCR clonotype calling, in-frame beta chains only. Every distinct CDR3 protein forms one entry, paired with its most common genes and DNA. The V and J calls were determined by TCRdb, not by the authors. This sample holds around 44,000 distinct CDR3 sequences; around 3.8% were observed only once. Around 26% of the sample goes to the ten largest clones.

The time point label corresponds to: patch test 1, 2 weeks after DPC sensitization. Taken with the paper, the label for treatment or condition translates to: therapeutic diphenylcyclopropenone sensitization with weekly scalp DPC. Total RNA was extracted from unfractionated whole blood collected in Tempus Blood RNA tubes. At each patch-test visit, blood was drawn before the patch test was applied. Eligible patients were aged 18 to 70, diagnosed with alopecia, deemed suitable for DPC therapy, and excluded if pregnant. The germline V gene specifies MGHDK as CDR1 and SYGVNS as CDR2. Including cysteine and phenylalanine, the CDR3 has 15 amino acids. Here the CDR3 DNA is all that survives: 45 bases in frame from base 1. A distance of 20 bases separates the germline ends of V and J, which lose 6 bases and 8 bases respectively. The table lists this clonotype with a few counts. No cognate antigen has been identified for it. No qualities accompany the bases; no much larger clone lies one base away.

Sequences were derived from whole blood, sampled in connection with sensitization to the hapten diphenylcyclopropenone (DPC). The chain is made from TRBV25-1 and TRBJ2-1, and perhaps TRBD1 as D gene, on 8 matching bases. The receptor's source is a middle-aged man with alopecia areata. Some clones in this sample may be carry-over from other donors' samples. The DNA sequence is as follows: TGTGCCAGCAGCGTGCCCCACACAGGGGGGGATGAGCAGTTCTTC. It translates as CASSVPHTGGDEQFF.